This T cell receptor (beta chain) was observed in a study of CDR3 diversity in severe acne (dated by TCRdb to the late 2010s). Libraries came from PCR. The sequencer was an Illumina HiSeq 2000. TCRdb passed the public sequencing reads through fastp at Q25 and MiXCR, retaining productive beta sequences. Each record represents a unique CDR3 protein, reported with the most common genes and DNA among its rows. For this sample there are around 94,000 distinct CDR3 sequences; 51% appear just once. The biggest ten clones account for under 15% of the sample. CDR1 and CDR2 (MNHEY, SVGAGI) derive from the germline V gene. The CDR3 measures 15 amino acids from cysteine to phenylalanine. Only the CDR3 part of the read is kept: 45 bases, read in frame from the first base. Ends trimmed: V by 2 bases, J by 4 bases; bases unmatched to a gene: 2. In regard to this clonotype: Its antigen target is currently unknown. The sample holds no much larger clone one base away, and base qualities are not on file.

The rearrangement combines TRBV6-5 with TRBJ2-2, with 9 bases matching TRBD1. Sequenced: blood. The sequence came from a male donor with acne. This receptor carries the CDR3 CASSYEGQGTGELFF. In nucleotide form, the sequence is TGTGCCAGCAGTTACGAGGGACAGGGCACCGGGGAGCTGTTTTTT.